A single count supports the clone carrying this T cell receptor (beta chain). What it binds is unknown. Germline V gene data show CDR1 as LNHDA and CDR2 as SQIVND (reference sequence). The V segment lost 6 bases and the J segment 2 bases; nucleotides outside the gene matches: 0. The CDR3 sequence is 14 residues long. The data were obtained in a study of T cells in pancreatic ductal adenocarcinoma. Whole-study findings and limits: Mean clonality was around 0.11 in tumors and about 0.079 in blood, not significantly different. Enrichment of CD45RO+ effector over naive T cells in tumors may bias clonality. Results skew toward the minority of patients with early-stage disease. Unique clonotypes were 8 to 10-fold more numerous in blood than in tumor.

Profiled with immunoSEQ multiplex PCR; TCRdb holds only in-frame clones, not every one. The table lists 97,000 or so clones, roughly 96% of them singletons. The selected patients with pancreatic ductal adenocarcinoma had surgery but no neoadjuvant therapy. The sample taken for sequencing was PBMCs. The clonotype originates from a human donor with pancreatic ductal adenocarcinoma. The J gene is TRBJ2-1, the V gene TRBV19, with 11 nucleotides matching TRBD1. CDR3 loop: CASRGQGAYNEQFF. In nucleotides, the CDR3 is TGTGCCAGTAGGGGACAGGGGGCCTACAATGAGCAGTTCTTC. The full variable domain, rest sourced from reference TRBV19 and TRBJ2-1, is DGGITQSPKYLFRKEGQNVTLSCEQNLNHDAMYWYRQDPGQGLRLIYYSQIVNDFQKGDIAEGYSVSREKKESFPLTVTSAQKNPTAFYLCASRGQGAYNEQFFGPGTRLTVL.